These 9 T cell receptor beta chains share one sample of origin, sequenced in a study of shared T cell receptors in the human thymus. Sequenced by immunoSEQ multiplex PCR; TCRdb stores in-frame clones only, minus some. The table includes around 340,000 clones, around 95% detected once. Material: thymocytes. The source of these receptors is a human donor.

J is TRBJ2-2 and V is TRBV15; 11 positions agree with TRBD2. The CDR3 is 19 amino acids. Germline CDR1 reads LNHNV; CDR2 reads YYDKDF (reference sequence). The J segment lost 5 bases and the V segment lost 2 bases, leaving 13 bases of the junction unmatched. The CDR3 sequence: CATSRSYGATSGGTGELFF. CDR3 in DNA: TGTGCCACCAGCAGATCCTATGGGGCTACTAGCGGGGGAACCGGGGAGCTGTTTTTT.

The chain carries TRBV25-1 and TRBJ2-2, with TRBD2 matching over 7 bases. The germline gives CDR1 MGHDK, CDR2 SYGVNS. The CDR3 sequence is 18 residues long. J gave up 6 bases and V 0 bases, and 13 bases lay outside the gene matches. In DNA, the CDR3 is TGTGCCAGCAGTGAATACCGGGGGAGGGGCGAAGCGGCCGGGGAGCTGTTTTTT. Translation gives CASSEYRGRGEAAGELFF. Filled out from reference TRBV25-1 and TRBJ2-2, the complete variable domain reads EADIYQTPRYLVIGTGKKITLECSQTMGHDKMYWYQQDPGMELHLIHYSYGVNSTEKGDLSSESTVSRIRTEHFPLTLESARPSHTSQYLCASSEYRGRGEAAGELFFGEGSRLTVL.

This clone was detected a few times. The chain has TRBV4-2 and TRBJ1-2; maybe TRBD1 (5 bases). V lost 0 bases, J lost 3 bases, and 17 bases lay in between. Germline assignment: CDR1 LGHNA and CDR2 YNFKEQ. This CDR3 has 17 residues. The DNA of the CDR3 is TGTGCCAGCAGCCAAGATGTTCCGGGGGAAGGGGACTATGGCTACACCTTC. Translating it yields CASSQDVPGEGDYGYTF.

This clone has only one observation. This rearrangement joins TRBV27 to TRBJ2-1; maybe TRBD1 (5 bases). Between the trimmed V and J ends, which lost 5 bases and 2 bases, there was a span of 16 bases. Germline lookup yields CDR1 MNHEY and CDR2 SMNVEV (reference sequence). The CDR3 has 16 residues. The CDR3: CASSPWGQRPYNEQFF. CDR3 coding DNA: TGTGCCAGCAGTCCCTGGGGCCAGCGCCCCTACAATGAGCAGTTCTTC.

The V call is TRBV25-1, the J call TRBJ2-7; 7 bases map to TRBD1. The CDR3 sequence is 17 residues long. The V and J ends lost 7 bases and 6 bases, in that order; junction bases with no gene match: 21. CDR1 and CDR2 from the germline V gene are MGHDK and SYGVNS. Here the CDR3 DNA reads TGTGCCAGCACCGAAGGGGGCAGGGCCCGTACTTTCGGCGAGCAGTACTTC. Translation: CASTEGGRARTFGEQYF.

The table lists this clone with a count of one. The chain uses TRBV21-1 and TRBJ2-7; the tabulated D call, TRBD2, remains unverified against the DNA. TRBV21-1 is labeled a pseudogene. The CDR3 has 16 residues. In DNA form, the CDR3 reads TGTGCCAGCCATCGAAAGCGGGCTAGCGGAGGCTACGAGCAGTACTTC. Its translation is CASHRKRASGGYEQYF.

The rearrangement joins TRBV28 to TRBJ2-1; TRBD2 is a possible D gene (5 bases). Germline loops: CDR1 MDHEN, CDR2 SYDVKM. The CDR3 is 14 residues long. Trimming left V 4 bases short and J 0 bases short, with 7 bases between. CDR3 sequence reads: CASSSRGSYNEQFF. CDR3 nucleotide sequence: TGTGCCAGCAGTTCCCGGGGCTCCTACAATGAGCAGTTCTTC.

The genes are TRBV28 and TRBJ1-2, with D perhaps TRBD1 (6 bases). The germline V and J ends were trimmed by 6 bases and 1 base, with 21 bases remaining between them. The CDR3 spans 17 residues. CDR1 and CDR2 from the germline V gene are MDHEN and SYDVKM. CDR3 sequence reads: CASSAHLRDNNNYGYTF. DNA for the CDR3: TGTGCCAGCAGCGCTCATCTCCGGGACAATAATAACTATGGCTACACCTTC.

The CDR3 nucleotides read TGTGCCTGGGTAGGACAGACTTATGGCTACACCTTC. Translated, it gives CAWVGQTYGYTF. The chain joins TRBV30 to TRBJ1-2; D possibly corresponds to TRBD1 (6 bases). From germline, CDR1 is GTSNPN and CDR2 SVGIG (reference sequence). V lost 5 bases to trimming and J lost 5 bases, with 12 bases between them. The CDR3 runs 12 residues.